The clone carrying this T cell receptor beta chain was detected only once. Antigen specificity is unknown. The sample originates from a study of cytomegalovirus exposure and HLA in healthy donors. Study information: The early release's HLA-typed donors yielded approximately 85 million unique TCRs.

The V end lost 2 bases, the J end lost 5 bases, and 9 bases lay between the germline ends. The CDR3 spans 13 residues. The study, taken as a whole, reports: The dataset shows that most TCR sequences were rare, while some public TCRs occurred in many donors. Earlier findings revealed that most TCR beta V segments proved productive either about 90% or about 30% of the time. Sequencing likely produced, as an artifact, a cluster of highly shared sequence variants.

PCR was performed using 60 Vbeta and 13 Jbeta primers. Profiling relied on immunoSEQ multiplex PCR, and the TCRdb table lists in-frame clones only, not all of them. Counted here are 85,000 to 100,000 clones, roughly 67% occurring once; the ten biggest clones make up about 2.3%. The V and J genes are TRBV23-1 and TRBJ1-1, with a weak D call TRBD1 (5 bases). TRBV23-1 is labeled an ORF, and its function is uncertain. The sample comprised PBMCs. The receptor's source is a human donor in good health. The CDR3 sequence is CASSQGGETEAFF. The CDR3 coding sequence is TGCGCCAGCAGTCAAGGAGGGGAAACTGAAGCTTTCTTT.